A single sample is the source of the 10 T cell receptor beta chains below, sequenced in a study of metastatic and nonmetastatic thyroid tumors. There were no patients who had received any treatment before thyroid surgery. From the PCR reads, TCRdb re-called clones with MiXCR. The sample contains roughly 58,000 clones, approximately 4.1% of which appear only once. The source material was blood. The source of these receptors is a female donor with papillary thyroid cancer or a benign thyroid nodule (not recorded which). Some clones in this sample may be carry-over from other donors' samples.

This clone was recorded at least ten times. The V and J genes are TRBV28 and TRBJ2-1, with D tentatively TRBD1 (5 bases). Germline V lookup: CDR1 MDHEN, CDR2 SYDVKM. This CDR3 is 12 amino acids long. V lost 6 bases, J lost 10 bases, and 13 bases lay in between. The CDR3 here is CASSLRQKEQFF. The CDR3 coding sequence is TGTGCCAGCAGCTTAAGACAGAAGGAGCAGTTCTTC.

This clone was observed a few times. The chain combines TRBV5-1 with TRBJ2-7; 8 bases match TRBD1. Per germline, CDR1 SGHRS and CDR2 YFSETQ. Unmatched junction bases numbered 11, after V lost 4 bases and J lost 2 bases. The CDR3 runs to 16 residues. CDR3 coding DNA: TGCGCCAGCAGCCCAGGACAGGGAGTCGATACCTACGAGCAGTACTTC. Its translation is CASSPGQGVDTYEQYF.

This clone showed up many times. The same CDR3 arises from other DNA sequences in this sample as well. J is TRBJ2-7 and V is TRBV19, with 11 bases lining up with TRBD1. Trimming at V came to 4 bases and at J to 12 bases, leaving 8 bases not matched to a gene. Per germline, CDR1 LNHDA and CDR2 SQIVND (reference sequence). The CDR3 is made up of 13 amino acids. CDR3 sequence (DNA): TGTGCCAGTAGTACGATCCGGACAGGGGGCTTGTACTTC. The encoded protein is CASSTIRTGGLYF.

This clone was found many times. Possible read error: a much larger clone is one base away. V and J are TRBV6-5 and TRBJ1-2, with TRBD1 matching 9 bases. Germline loops: CDR1 MNHEY, CDR2 SVGAGI. This CDR3 spans 16 amino acids. CDR3 protein: CASSYQTGTGTYGHTF. The CDR3 region has the DNA TGTGCCAGCAGTTACCAAACCGGGACAGGGACCTATGGCCACACCTTC.

This clone was found a few times. This chain links TRBV24-1 with TRBJ2-3; TRBD1 aligns across 8 bases. V shed 3 bases and J 1 base; nucleotides not matched to a gene: 8. Germline CDR1 and CDR2: KGHDR and SFDVKD. This CDR3 region has 17 residues. CDR3: CATSDAADRGGTDTQYF. The CDR3 nucleotides read TGTGCCACCAGTGATGCCGCTGACAGGGGTGGCACAGATACGCAGTATTTT.

The table lists this clone with many counts. The rearrangement links TRBV7-2 to TRBJ2-1; D gene uncertain. Germline CDR1 is SGHTA and CDR2 is FQGNSA. V was cut by 1 base and J by 10 bases, with 11 bases left in between. This CDR3 has 13 residues. DNA of the CDR3: TGTGCCAGCAGCTTAGAACCGGCATGGGAGCAGTTCTTC. Protein sequence: CASSLEPAWEQFF.

This clone has a count of ten or more. The chain carries TRBV28 and TRBJ1-1; D is unclear. V shed 5 bases and J shed 5 bases, with 9 bases lying between them. The CDR3 extends over 12 amino acids. Germline loops: CDR1 MDHEN, CDR2 SYDVKM. CDR3 bases: TGTGCCAGCAGTGAGATGATGACTGAAGCTTTCTTT. As protein: CASSEMMTEAFF. The full variable domain, rest sourced from reference TRBV28 and TRBJ1-1, is DVKVTQSSRYLVKRTGEKVFLECVQDMDHENMFWYRQDPGLGLRLIYFSYDVKMKEKGDIPEGYSVSREKKERFSLILESASTNQTSMYLCASSEMMTEAFFGQGTRLTVV.

This clone appeared many times. The chain is built from TRBV20-1 and TRBJ2-6; 10 bases match TRBD1. Per germline, CDR1 DFQATT and CDR2 SNEGSKA (reference sequence). The CDR3 is made up of 19 amino acids. The J segment lost 0 bases and the V segment lost 3 bases, leaving 11 bases of the junction unmatched. The CDR3 DNA reads TGCAGTGCTAGCTTTCCCGACAGGGGGCGTCCCTCTGGGGCCAACGTCCTGACTTTC. It translates to CSASFPDRGRPSGANVLTF.

Concerning this clone: Within the sample, other DNA sequences also encode this same CDR3. The DNA of the CDR3 is TGCGCCAGCAGTGAGAGCGGGGGTGGGCAGCCCCAGCATTTT. As protein: CASSESGGGQPQHF. The V call is TRBV10-2, the J call TRBJ1-5; tentative D call: TRBD1 (5 bases). The CDR3 runs to 14 residues. The germline V and J ends were trimmed by 2 bases and 7 bases, with 12 bases remaining between them. Germline V gene sequence: CDR1 WSHSY, CDR2 SAAADI.

This clone was observed a few times. This may arise from a read error, as a much more abundant clone is one base away. This chain's CDR3 is CATRRQGRTYTQYF. In DNA, the CDR3 is TGTGCCACCAGAAGACAGGGCCGCACATATACGCAGTATTTT. The chain uses TRBV15 and TRBJ2-3, with 7 bases lining up with TRBD1. This CDR3 comprises 14 residues. CDR1 LNHNV and CDR2 YYDKDF come from the germline V gene (reference sequence).